This T cell receptor beta chain appears in the sequencing data of a study of cytomegalovirus exposure and HLA in healthy donors. On the study more broadly: Within an early data release were about 85 million unique TCRs drawn from HLA-typed donors. Broader study findings: Roughly even sequencing depth across donors was the assumption behind the presence/absence analyses.

Germline CDR1 reads MDHEN; CDR2 reads SYDVKM. V dropped 2 bases and J dropped 4 bases, with 9 bases sitting between them. The CDR3 has 14 amino acids. The PCR was carried out with 60 Vbeta primers and 13 Jbeta primers. TCRdb's copy holds only in-frame clones and misses some; the assay was immunoSEQ multiplex PCR. The profile covers roughly 100,000 clones, with roughly 80% appearing a single time and approximately 4.3% taken by the ten largest. Concerning this clone itself: Its antigen is unidentified.

This TCR was sampled from a man aged 50-60 years in good health and CMV-seropositive. J is TRBJ2-1 and V is TRBV28, with D perhaps TRBD1 (6 bases). The material sequenced was PBMCs. The CDR3 DNA reads as TGTGCCAGCAGTTTAACGGGACATTACAATGAGCAGTTCTTC. Encoded protein: CASSLTGHYNEQFF.